The 14 T cell receptor beta chains listed next were all sequenced from one sample in a study of T cells expressing NK-cell markers. TCRdb reprocessed the 5' RACE reads and keeps a single row for each CDR3 protein, giving no DNA. Its table records a few hundred thousand distinct CDR3 sequences. Material: blood T cells: a sorted CD56 or NKG2C T cell subset, CD4+ or CD8+ T cells, or bulk PBMC T cells (not recorded which). The receptors stem from a man aged 18 to 30 in good health.

The chain uses TRBV5-6 and TRBJ2-6. CDR3 length: 15 residues. Germline CDR1 SGHDT, CDR2 YYEEEE. This CDR3 reads CASSVGNSGANVLTF.

The chain uses TRBV12-3 or TRBV12-4 and TRBJ2-5; TCRdb calls TRBD1, which cannot be checked without DNA. The CDR3 loop spans 15 amino acids. CDR3: CASSPGTGSQETQYF.

The V and J genes are TRBV12-3 or TRBV12-4 and TRBJ2-3; TCRdb calls TRBD1, which cannot be checked without DNA. The CDR3 is made up of 13 amino acids. This CDR3 is CASTGQGWDTQYF.

The chain employs TRBV6-1 and TRBJ2-7. This CDR3 is 14 amino acids long. In germline, CDR1 is MNHNS, CDR2 SASEGT. The CDR3 sequence: CATSDVSSSYEQYF.

This chain links TRBV29-1 with TRBJ1-2; lacking DNA, the TRBD1 call made by TCRdb goes unchecked. CDR1 and CDR2 from the germline V gene are SQVTM and ANQGSEA. The CDR3 covers 14 residues. The CDR3 loop is CSVTGTGGNYGYTF.

The chain uses TRBV5-1 and TRBJ2-3. Per the germline V gene, CDR1 is SGHRS and CDR2 is YFSETQ. This CDR3 spans 14 amino acids. CDR3 sequence reads: CASSLATGTDTQYF.

CDR3 amino acids: CASSRTGFSYEQYF. V and J are TRBV6-1 and TRBJ2-7; TCRdb returns TRBD1, unconfirmable since there is no DNA. Germline loops: CDR1 MNHNS, CDR2 SASEGT. This CDR3 contains 14 residues.

The chain uses TRBV5-4 and TRBJ2-7; as DNA is missing, the TRBD2 call by TCRdb cannot be tested. This CDR3 has 17 amino acids. CDR1 SGHNT and CDR2 YYREEE come from the germline V gene (reference sequence). CDR3 amino acids: CASSLGSQRGGSYEQYF.

V usage is TRBV27 and J usage is TRBJ2-5; the TCRdb call, TRBD2, lacks DNA for checking. The CDR3 is made up of 14 amino acids. CDR1 MNHEY and CDR2 SMNVEV come from the germline V gene (reference sequence). The CDR3 is CASRRLAGQETQYF.

The chain carries TRBV12-3 or TRBV12-4 and TRBJ2-2; TCRdb lists TRBD1, though no DNA is available to test this call. This CDR3 contains 14 residues. The CDR3 sequence is CASRWDSLTGELFF.

The chain has TRBV20-1 and TRBJ2-3. The CDR3 length is 16 residues. Germline lookup yields CDR1 DFQATT and CDR2 SNEGSKA (reference sequence). CDR3 sequence: CSARDPSGVSTDTQYF.

The CDR3 spells CASSYLRTTHTGELFF. The chain joins TRBV6-5 to TRBJ2-2; TCRdb returns TRBD2, unconfirmable since there is no DNA. The germline gives CDR1 MNHEY, CDR2 SVGAGI. The CDR3 loop spans 16 amino acids.

The chain's CDR3 is CAWRDRGNGYNEQFF. This chain uses TRBV30 with TRBJ2-1; lacking DNA, the TRBD1 call made by TCRdb goes unchecked. This CDR3 comprises 15 residues. Germline V gene lookup returns CDR1 GTSNPN and CDR2 SVGIG (reference sequence).

CDR3 sequence reads: CASRPSGRSYEQYF. V is TRBV6-2 or TRBV6-3 and J is TRBJ2-7; lacking DNA, the TRBD2 call made by TCRdb goes unchecked. CDR3 length: 14 residues. In germline, CDR1 is MNHEY, CDR2 SVGEGT.